These 17 T cell receptor beta chains originate from one sample sequenced in a study of blood T cell repertoires in COVID-19. Clones were read by immunoSEQ multiplex PCR, and TCRdb kept only the in-frame ones, dropping some. The data hold approximately 200,000 clones, with around 84% observed a single time. Sequenced material: peripheral blood. Receptors originate from a woman of 80 years or more with COVID-19, enrolled during active disease.

The chain uses TRBV5-8 and TRBJ2-3; a possible D gene is TRBD2 (6 bases). The CDR3 has 15 amino acids. The germline CDR1 and CDR2 sequences are SGHTS and YDEGEE. The V and J ends lost 1 base and 1 base respectively, with 10 bases between them. CDR3 DNA sequence: TGTGCCAGCAGCTTGTTCTGGGGGGGCACAGATACGCAGTATTTT. Translation gives CASSLFWGGTDTQYF.

The genes are TRBV7-8 and TRBJ1-5, with TRBD1 identical over 9 bases. The CDR3 sequence is 17 residues long. Germline-derived CDR1 and CDR2 are SGHVS and FQNEAQ. V lost 4 bases, J lost 4 bases, and 11 bases stayed unmatched. CDR3 sequence reads: CASSSFVRTGVNQPQHF. Here the CDR3 DNA reads TGTGCCAGCAGCTCTTTCGTGCGGACAGGGGTAAATCAGCCCCAGCATTTT.

Only a few counts were recorded for this clone. The chain carries TRBV30 and TRBJ2-7; tentatively, D is TRBD1 or TRBD2 (10 bases each). Trimming removed 5 bases at V and 3 bases at J, with 26 bases between. In germline, CDR1 is GTSNPN, CDR2 SVGIG (reference sequence). The CDR3 spans 17 residues. The CDR3 spells CAWARTGGSGGLYEQYF. DNA for the CDR3: TGTGCCTGGGCTCGGACAGGGGGTAGCGGGGGGCTCTACGAGCAGTACTTC.

The V gene is TRBV2, the J gene TRBJ1-2; 7 bases fit TRBD1. This CDR3 contains 14 residues. V trimming: 7 bases; J trimming: 7 bases; junction bases outside the gene matches: 12. Germline-derived CDR1 and CDR2 are SNHLY and FYNNEI. The CDR3 bases are TGTGCCAGCACCCAACAGACGACAGGGTTTGGCTACACCTTC. Translating gives CASTQQTTGFGYTF.

The V gene is TRBV11-2, the J gene TRBJ2-1, with a tentative D call TRBD2 (7 bases). V lost 7 bases and J 8 bases, leaving 18 bases between the germline ends. The CDR3 is 14 amino acids. Germline lookup yields CDR1 SGHAT and CDR2 FQNNGV. CDR3 sequence (DNA): TGTGCCAGCACCAGGGTGAGGGGGGGCCATGAGCAGTTCTTC. It specifies CASTRVRGGHEQFF.

A few counts support this clone. The chain links TRBV5-1 to TRBJ2-5; possible D gene TRBD2, 5 bases. CDR1 is SGHRS, CDR2 YFSETQ, per germline. The CDR3 contains 15 residues. V lost 0 bases to trimming and J lost 3 bases, with 12 bases between them. The CDR3 DNA is TGCGCCAGCAGCTTGGTATCTAGCAGAAAAGAGACCCAGTACTTC. This sequence encodes CASSLVSSRKETQYF.

The rearrangement uses TRBV7-2 and TRBJ1-3, with 7 bases lining up with TRBD1. This CDR3 contains 15 residues. Unmatched junction bases numbered 2, after V lost 3 bases and J lost 0 bases. Germline-derived CDR1 and CDR2 are SGHTA and FQGNSA. The CDR3 spells CASSLGQLSGNTIYF. The DNA for the CDR3 is TGTGCCAGCAGCTTGGGACAGCTCTCTGGAAACACCATATATTTT.

Here the CDR3 DNA reads TGTGCCAGCTCACATTTTGCCGCGAGAGAGACCCAGTACTTC. Translation: CASSHFAARETQYF. This chain joins TRBV18 and TRBJ2-5, with no clear D. V gave up 4 bases and J gave up 4 bases, with 13 bases separating them. Germline V gives CDR1 KGHSH, CDR2 LQKENI. The CDR3 contains 14 residues.

CDR3 coding DNA: TGTGCCAGCAGTCCACACAGGGCCGGGGAGCTGTTTTTT. This codes for CASSPHRAGELFF. The V gene is TRBV12-3 or TRBV12-4, the J gene TRBJ2-2, with D possibly matching TRBD1 (6 bases). The CDR3 has 13 residues. The V and J ends lost 5 bases and 6 bases respectively, with 10 bases between them.

This clone was detected only a few times. This chain uses TRBV6-4 with TRBJ2-3, with TRBD1 matching over 7 bases. V lost 6 bases, J lost 2 bases, and 5 bases stayed unmatched. Germline V gene lookup returns CDR1 MRHNA and CDR2 SNTAGT. The CDR3 extends over 14 amino acids. The CDR3 spells CASREQGNTDTQYF. Written as DNA, the CDR3 is TGTGCCAGCAGAGAACAGGGGAACACAGATACGCAGTATTTT.

In this sample, this clone turned up once. V usage is TRBV5-5 and J usage is TRBJ1-2, with 10 bases aligning to TRBD1. This CDR3 spans 17 amino acids. The germline CDR1 and CDR2 sequences are SGHKS and YYEKEE (reference sequence). After removal of 3 bases from V and 0 bases from J, the junction contained 8 bases not matched to a gene. CDR3: CASSSRDRGLTNYGYTF. The CDR3 DNA follows: TGTGCCAGCAGCTCCCGGGACAGGGGCCTTACTAACTATGGCTACACCTTC. The complete variable domain, with remaining parts taken from reference TRBV5-5 and TRBJ1-2, reads DAGVTQSPTHLIKTRGQQVTLRCSPISGHKSVSWYQQVLGQGPQFIFQYYEKEERGRGNFPDRFSARQFPNYSSELNVNALLLGDSALYLCASSSRDRGLTNYGYTFGSGTRLTVV.

The rearrangement links TRBV7-8 to TRBJ2-5; 12 nucleotides align to TRBD1. Looked up from germline, CDR1 is SGHVS and CDR2 is FQNEAQ. The CDR3 covers 18 residues. Germline trimming cut 5 bases from V and 4 bases from J; bases unmatched to any gene: 14. Here the CDR3 DNA reads TGTGCCAGCAGCGCGCCACCGGGACAGGGGGCATTGCGAGAGACCCAGTACTTC. It encodes CASSAPPGQGALRETQYF.

The V call is TRBV5-1, the J call TRBJ1-1; unclear D gene. Germline CDR1 and CDR2: SGHRS and YFSETQ. V gave up 4 bases and J gave up 0 bases, with 10 bases separating them. CDR3 length: 14 amino acids. CDR3: CASSARPMNTEAFF. Written as DNA, the CDR3 is TGCGCCAGCAGCGCGAGGCCTATGAACACTGAAGCTTTCTTT.

The chain employs TRBV28 and TRBJ1-2, with D uncertain. This CDR3 has 16 amino acids. The V and J ends lost 6 bases and 2 bases respectively, with 19 bases between them. Germline V CDR1 and CDR2: MDHEN, SYDVKM. CDR3 in amino acids: CASSSRRTGGNYGYTF. CDR3 nucleotides: TGTGCCAGCAGCAGCAGGCGAACGGGCGGGAACTATGGCTACACCTTC.

V and J are TRBV6-6 and TRBJ1-2, with a weak D call TRBD1 (6 bases). The germline gives CDR1 MNHNY, CDR2 SVGAGI (reference sequence). The CDR3 has 13 amino acids. V lost 4 bases and J 6 bases, leaving 12 bases between the germline ends. In DNA form, the CDR3 reads TGTGCCAGCAGTTCCAGGGGAAATAATGGCTACACCTTC. Its translation is CASSSRGNNGYTF.

This clone was picked up a small number of times. V and J are TRBV24-1 and TRBJ1-5, with TRBD1 matching over 9 bases. Germline loops: CDR1 KGHDR, CDR2 SFDVKD. Germline trimming cut 4 bases from V and 1 base from J; bases unmatched to any gene: 4. The CDR3 length is 16 residues. The CDR3 nucleotides read TGTGCCACCAGTGACTCCGGGACAGGGAGCAATCAGCCCCAGCATTTT. Its translation is CATSDSGTGSNQPQHF.

V gene TRBV6-6 combines with J gene TRBJ2-7, with TRBD1 matching 7 bases. The trim removed 0 bases at V and 1 base at J, leaving 6 bases unmatched. The CDR3 runs to 16 residues. CDR1 and CDR2 (germline): MNHNY, SVGAGI (reference sequence). The CDR3 coding sequence is TGTGCCAGCAGTTACTCAGGGGGCGGTAAATCCTACGAGCAGTACTTC. Amino acid sequence: CASSYSGGGKSYEQYF.